This TCR beta chain appears in the sequencing data of a study of response to subunit inactivated influenza vaccine (dated by TCRdb to the late 2010s). Study-wide context: Deep quantitative profiling of the T cell receptor repertoire was used in the study to follow responses to a trivalent subunit inactivated influenza vaccine. Beyond this particular receptor, the publication reports: The authors proposed that each seasonal influenza vaccination may bring in only a limited number of new T cells.

With respect to this clonotype: This clone's antigen is unknown. The sample holds no much larger clone one base away, and base qualities are not on file.

Spanning cysteine to phenylalanine, the CDR3 consists of 14 amino acids. Here the CDR3 DNA is all that survives: 42 bases in frame from base 1. CDR1 and CDR2, per the germline V gene, are SNHLY and FYNNEI. The V end gives up 5 bases and the J end 3 bases, leaving 4 bases in the junction not matched to a gene. Library preparation employed RT-PCR. Data came from an Illumina HiSeq 2500. TCRdb cleaned the public reads at Q25 with fastp, built clones with MiXCR and kept in-frame beta chains. Each record represents a unique CDR3 protein, reported with the most common genes and DNA among its rows. This sample gives hundreds of thousands of distinct CDR3 sequences in total; about 14% of them show up just once. Clones ranked in the top ten supply 7.5% to 8% of the sample.

This receptor chain uses TRBV2 and TRBJ2-1; the central 7 bases match TRBD2. The specimen was PBMCs from blood, collected roughly 15 days before vaccination. The sequence was obtained from a man aged 50 or older who received an inactivated influenza vaccine. Donor details come from another sample of the same person, matched by shared clones. CDR3 loop: CASSSGTNYNEQFF. The sequenced DNA: TGTGCCAGCAGTTCCGGGACTAACTACAATGAGCAGTTCTTC.